This paragraph reports one T cell receptor beta chain. What it binds is unknown. This sample stems from a study of T cell responses to AZD1222 COVID-19 vaccine. Whole-study findings and limits: Samples come after the peak T cell response, not at day 14.

Using immunoSEQ multiplex PCR, the repertoire was profiled, and TCRdb retains in-frame clones only, with some absent. The table lists 100,000 to 150,000 clones, around 90% of them singletons. Sequenced here: peripheral blood, sampled on day 0 of AZD1222 vaccination. This clonotype originated in an adult in good health.

The CDR3 DNA follows: TGTGCCAGCAGCTTCGGACAGTGGTTGAACACTGAAGCTTTCTTT. Its translation is CASSFGQWLNTEAFF. V is TRBV7-9 and J is TRBJ1-1; TRBD1 might be the D (6 bases). Germline-derived CDR1 and CDR2 are SEHNR and FQNEAQ (reference sequence). The CDR3 extends over 15 amino acids. Trimming shortened V by 3 bases and J by 0 bases, and 11 bases separated the two germline ends.